This entry lists 16 T cell receptor beta chains sequenced from one sample in a study of T cell responses to AZD1222 COVID-19 vaccine. Repertoires were generated with immunoSEQ multiplex PCR, while TCRdb's copy carries only in-frame clones and drops some. The sample lists about 120,000 clones; more than 75% were seen once. The sequenced sample was peripheral blood, obtained on day 0 of AZD1222 vaccination. The receptors come from an adult in good health.

The V gene is TRBV12-3 or TRBV12-4, the J gene TRBJ2-2; D unclear. The V end lost 7 bases, the J end lost 6 bases, and 9 bases lay between the germline ends. The CDR3 extends over 12 amino acids. Here the CDR3 reads CASMVRAGELFF. CDR3 DNA: TGTGCCAGCATGGTTAGGGCCGGGGAGCTGTTTTTT.

This clone was picked up one time. The rearrangement uses TRBV12-3 or TRBV12-4 and TRBJ1-2; TRBD1 is a possible D gene (5 bases). Trimming stripped 6 bases from V and 2 bases from J, with 10 bases between. The CDR3 spans 13 residues. The CDR3 DNA sequence: TGTGCCAGCAGACCGGGACGGAACTATGGCTACACCTTC. Translation: CASRPGRNYGYTF.

The chain joins TRBV2 to TRBJ1-6; 9 nucleotides agree with TRBD1. The CDR3 covers 14 residues. Trimming took 7 bases from V and 6 from J; bases not matched to a gene: 4. Germline V gives CDR1 SNHLY, CDR2 FYNNEI. This chain's CDR3 is CASTRDRVNSPLHF. As DNA, the CDR3 is TGTGCCAGCACGCGGGACAGGGTTAATTCACCCCTCCACTTT. The full variable domain, in which reference TRBV2 and TRBJ1-6 provide the parts outside the CDR3, is EPEVTQTPSHQVTQMGQEVILRCVPISNHLYFYWYRQILGQKVEFLVSFYNNEISEKSEIFDDQFSVERPDGSNFTLKIRSTKLEDSAMYFCASTRDRVNSPLHFGNGTRLTVT.

The V and J genes are TRBV19 and TRBJ1-1; D ambiguous. Germline-derived CDR1 and CDR2 are LNHDA and SQIVND (reference sequence). V was trimmed by 0 bases and J by 6 bases, leaving 14 bases between them. This CDR3 region has 15 residues. Here the CDR3 reads CASSIDRTPAAEAFF. The CDR3 bases are TGTGCCAGTAGTATAGATCGTACCCCGGCAGCTGAAGCTTTCTTT.

The V and J genes are TRBV3-1 (or the pseudogene TRBV3-2) and TRBJ2-5; 9 bases are shared with TRBD1. Germline V gives CDR1 LGHDT, CDR2 YNNKEL (reference sequence). The CDR3 contains 14 residues. Trimming took 3 bases from V and 5 from J; bases not matched to a gene: 4. Here the CDR3 reads CASSQRTGVETQYF. The CDR3 DNA reads TGTGCCAGCAGCCAGAGGACAGGGGTGGAGACCCAGTACTTC.

The J gene is TRBJ2-3, the V gene TRBV7-9; a weak D match, TRBD2 (7 bases). CDR1 is SEHNR and CDR2 is FQNEAQ in the germline V gene (reference sequence). The V end lost 5 bases, the J end lost 7 bases, and 25 bases lay between the germline ends. The CDR3 contains 17 residues. The CDR3 region is CASSPYQGGGANNTQYF. The CDR3 nucleotides read TGTGCCAGCAGCCCGTACCAAGGAGGGGGGGCCAATAATACGCAGTATTTT.

The chain combines TRBV6-5 with TRBJ1-1, with 7 bases identical to TRBD1. The CDR3 is 10 residues long. From germline, CDR1 is MNHEY and CDR2 SVGAGI. The J segment lost 7 bases and the V segment lost 8 bases, leaving 1 base of the junction unmatched. CDR3 residues: CASRQGEAFF. The CDR3 nucleotides read TGTGCCAGCCGACAGGGTGAAGCTTTCTTT.

The V call is TRBV7-9, the J call TRBJ1-3; no firm D call. In germline, CDR1 is SEHNR, CDR2 FQNEAQ (reference sequence). Trimming shortened V by 8 bases and J by 2 bases, and 13 bases separated the two germline ends. The CDR3 consists of 14 residues. The CDR3 is CASFGEVAGNTIYF. Written as DNA, the CDR3 is TGTGCCAGCTTCGGGGAGGTGGCTGGAAACACCATATATTTT. The whole variable domain, filled in from reference TRBV7-9 and TRBJ1-3, reads DTGVSQNPRHKITKRGQNVTFRCDPISEHNRLYWYRQTLGQGPEFLTYFQNEAQLEKSRLLSDRFSAERPKGSFSTLEIQRTEQGDSAMYLCASFGEVAGNTIYFGEGSWLTVV.

In DNA, the CDR3 is TGTGCCAGGGGGGGGAGAGAGGGTTCTGCAAACACTGAAGCTTTCTTT. Protein sequence: CARGGREGSANTEAFF. This chain joins TRBV2 and TRBJ1-1; TRBD1 is a possible D gene (5 bases). Germline V gives CDR1 SNHLY, CDR2 FYNNEI. The CDR3 has 16 residues. V was trimmed by 9 bases and J by 2 bases, leaving 22 bases between them.

The chain joins TRBV19 to TRBJ2-7; the match to TRBD1 covers 8 bases. V lost 5 bases to trimming and J lost 1 base; unmatched junction nucleotides: 4. CDR3 length: 14 amino acids. CDR1 and CDR2 from the germline V gene are LNHDA and SQIVND (reference sequence). CDR3 protein: CASSPGTGSYEQYF. CDR3 DNA: TGTGCCAGTAGTCCCGGGACAGGATCCTACGAGCAGTACTTC.

The chain carries TRBV6-1 and TRBJ2-3; 11 positions agree with TRBD2. V shed 4 bases, J shed 4 bases, and the junction held 7 bases outside the gene matches. Germline CDR1 reads MNHNS; CDR2 reads SASEGT. This CDR3 has 16 amino acids. In DNA, the CDR3 is TGTGCCAGCAGTGCACATAGCGGGGGGGCCCCAGATACGCAGTATTTT. Its translation: CASSAHSGGAPDTQYF.

This chain connects TRBV7-9 to TRBJ1-1; a weak D match, TRBD1 (6 bases). V was shortened by 5 bases and J by 7 bases, with 14 bases between the two germline ends. Germline CDR1 SEHNR, CDR2 FQNEAQ (reference sequence). The CDR3 extends over 13 amino acids. The CDR3 spells CASSAQGNGEAFF. The CDR3 nucleotides are TGTGCCAGCAGCGCCCAGGGGAATGGTGAAGCTTTCTTT.

The gene calls are TRBV7-3 and TRBJ1-1; no reliable D call. There are 14 residues in the CDR3. V was pared by 0 bases and J by 1 base, with 6 bases between. Germline-derived CDR1 and CDR2 are SGHTA and FQGTGA. The CDR3 spells CASSLTGPNTEAFF. Written as DNA, the CDR3 is TGTGCCAGCAGCTTAACAGGGCCGAACACTGAAGCTTTCTTT.

This chain connects TRBV7-3 to TRBJ2-3, with a possible D match to TRBD2 (5 bases). Germline CDR1 is SGHTA and CDR2 is FQGTGA. This CDR3 has 13 amino acids. With 5 bases removed from V and 5 bases from J, the gap between germline ends came to 11 bases. This CDR3 is CASSAQGRDTQYF. For the CDR3, the DNA is TGTGCCAGCAGCGCACAAGGGAGAGATACGCAGTATTTT.

This clone qualifies as medium-sized. The sample has other DNA sequences that encode this CDR3 too. This chain uses TRBV9 with TRBJ2-3, with D unclear. Germline V gene sequence: CDR1 SGDLS, CDR2 YYNGEE. CDR3 length equals 15 residues. Trimming cost V 0 bases and J 0 bases, with 8 bases left between them. The CDR3 nucleotides read TGTGCCAGCAGCGTAGGAGGTTCTAGCACAGATACGCAGTATTTT. Protein product: CASSVGGSSTDTQYF.

V usage is TRBV6-2 or TRBV6-3 and J usage is TRBJ2-1; D may be TRBD1 (5 bases). Germline CDR1 and CDR2: MNHEY and SVGEGT. The CDR3 loop spans 16 amino acids. V was clipped by 3 bases and J by 0 bases, with 12 bases between them. The CDR3 spells CASSYSPQGSYNEQFF. CDR3 bases: TGTGCCAGCAGTTATAGTCCTCAGGGCTCCTACAATGAGCAGTTCTTC.